What follows is one TCR beta chain and its context. Using a J-beta primer mix together with a sample-barcoded 5' primer, a second PCR was run for about 6 to 12 cycles. A single record per CDR3 protein comes from TCRdb applying MiXCR to the 5' RACE reads. The sample records hundreds of thousands of distinct CDR3 sequences, around 21% being singletons. The data originate from a study of blood T cells in healthy people across ages. The V gene's germline CDR1 is MDHEN and CDR2 SYDVKM. The V end lost 3 bases, the J end lost 4 bases, and 12 bases lay between the germline ends. The CDR3 contains 15 residues.

The sample was blood. This rearrangement joins TRBV28 to TRBJ2-2; TRBD1 is a possible D gene (6 bases). This receptor was taken from a man aged 65-85 years in good health. CDR3 region: CASSLARGITGELFF. The CDR3 region has the DNA TGTGCCAGCAGTTTGGCCAGGGGAATCACCGGGGAGCTGTTTTTT.